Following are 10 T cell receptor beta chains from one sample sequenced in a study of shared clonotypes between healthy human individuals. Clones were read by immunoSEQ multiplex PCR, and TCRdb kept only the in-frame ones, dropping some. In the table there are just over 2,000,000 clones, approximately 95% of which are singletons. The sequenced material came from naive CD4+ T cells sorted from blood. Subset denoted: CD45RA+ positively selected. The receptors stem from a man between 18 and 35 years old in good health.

The CDR3 loop is CASSFDRGAGTDTQYF. CDR3 bases: TGCGCCAGCAGTTTTGATCGGGGGGCGGGAACAGATACGCAGTATTTT. The chain has TRBV4-1 and TRBJ2-3; possible D gene TRBD2, 7 bases. The germline V gene has CDR1 MGHRA and CDR2 YSYEKL. V lost 6 bases and J lost 3, with 19 bases in between. The CDR3 has 16 amino acids.

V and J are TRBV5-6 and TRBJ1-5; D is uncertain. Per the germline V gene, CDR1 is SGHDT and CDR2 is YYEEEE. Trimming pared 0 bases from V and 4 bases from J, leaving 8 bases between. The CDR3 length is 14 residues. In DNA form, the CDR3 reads TGTGCCAGCAGCTTGGGAGGGTGGAATCAGCCCCAGCATTTT. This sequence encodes CASSLGGWNQPQHF.

Here the CDR3 DNA reads TGTGCCTGGAGTGGTGGGGAGCACGAGCAGTACTTC. Encoded protein: CAWSGGEHEQYF. The chain couples TRBV30 to TRBJ2-7, with a weak D call TRBD2 (5 bases). Trimming left V 1 base short and J 5 bases short, with 9 bases between. The CDR3 spans 12 residues. Germline V CDR1 and CDR2: GTSNPN, SVGIG (reference sequence). Variable domain in full (rest from reference TRBV30 and TRBJ2-7): SQTIHQWPATLVQPVGSPLSLECTVEGTSNPNLYWYRQAAGRGLQLLFYSVGIGQISSEVPQNLSASRPQDRQFILSSKKLLLSDSGFYLCAWSGGEHEQYFGPGTRLTVT.

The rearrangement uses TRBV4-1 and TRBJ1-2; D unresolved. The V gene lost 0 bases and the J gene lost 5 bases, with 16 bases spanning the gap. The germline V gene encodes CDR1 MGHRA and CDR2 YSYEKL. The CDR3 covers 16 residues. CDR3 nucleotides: TGCGCCAGCAGCCAAGATAAGGGCTCCGGAAATTATGGCTACACCTTC. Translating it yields CASSQDKGSGNYGYTF.

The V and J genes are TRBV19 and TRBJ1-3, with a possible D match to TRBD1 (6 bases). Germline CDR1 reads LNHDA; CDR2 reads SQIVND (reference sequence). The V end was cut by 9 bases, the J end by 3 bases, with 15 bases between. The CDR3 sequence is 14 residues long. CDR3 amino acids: CASLEGDGGNTIYF. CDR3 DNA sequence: TGTGCCAGCCTGGAGGGGGACGGTGGAAACACCATATATTTT.

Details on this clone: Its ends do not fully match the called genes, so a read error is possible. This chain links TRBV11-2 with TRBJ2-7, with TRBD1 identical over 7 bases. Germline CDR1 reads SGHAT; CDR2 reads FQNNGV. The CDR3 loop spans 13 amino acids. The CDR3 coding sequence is TGTGCCAGCAGCACTGGACGAGGGGGCCTCCCTTCCTTC. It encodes CASSTGRGGLPSF.

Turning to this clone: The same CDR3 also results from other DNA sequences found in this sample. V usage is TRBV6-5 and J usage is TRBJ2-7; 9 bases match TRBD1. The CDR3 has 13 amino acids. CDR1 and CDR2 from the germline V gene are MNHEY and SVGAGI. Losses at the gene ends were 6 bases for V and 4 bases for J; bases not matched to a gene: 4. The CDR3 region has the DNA TGTGCCAGCAGCCGCGACAGGGGGTACGAGCAGTACTTC. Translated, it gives CASSRDRGYEQYF.

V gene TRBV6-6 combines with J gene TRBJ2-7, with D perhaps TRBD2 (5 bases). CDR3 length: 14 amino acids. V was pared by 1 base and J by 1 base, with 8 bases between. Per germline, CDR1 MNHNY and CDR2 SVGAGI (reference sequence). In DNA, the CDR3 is TGTGCCAGCAGTTACTTACTAGGTTCCTACGAGCAGTACTTC. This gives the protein CASSYLLGSYEQYF.

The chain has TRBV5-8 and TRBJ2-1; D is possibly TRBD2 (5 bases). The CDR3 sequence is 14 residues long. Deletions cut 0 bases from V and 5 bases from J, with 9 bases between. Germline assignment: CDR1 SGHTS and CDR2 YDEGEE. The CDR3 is CASSLGRRNNEQFF. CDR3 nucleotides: TGTGCCAGCAGCTTGGGAAGGAGGAACAATGAGCAGTTCTTC.

The CDR3 DNA follows: TGTGCCAGCAGTGAATACCGAGTTGGGCTGAACACTGAAGCTTTCTTT. As protein: CASSEYRVGLNTEAFF. This rearrangement joins TRBV2 to TRBJ1-1; the D is unclear. CDR1 and CDR2 (germline): SNHLY, FYNNEI. The CDR3 is 16 residues long. The V gene lost 2 bases and the J gene lost 0 bases, with 13 bases spanning the gap.